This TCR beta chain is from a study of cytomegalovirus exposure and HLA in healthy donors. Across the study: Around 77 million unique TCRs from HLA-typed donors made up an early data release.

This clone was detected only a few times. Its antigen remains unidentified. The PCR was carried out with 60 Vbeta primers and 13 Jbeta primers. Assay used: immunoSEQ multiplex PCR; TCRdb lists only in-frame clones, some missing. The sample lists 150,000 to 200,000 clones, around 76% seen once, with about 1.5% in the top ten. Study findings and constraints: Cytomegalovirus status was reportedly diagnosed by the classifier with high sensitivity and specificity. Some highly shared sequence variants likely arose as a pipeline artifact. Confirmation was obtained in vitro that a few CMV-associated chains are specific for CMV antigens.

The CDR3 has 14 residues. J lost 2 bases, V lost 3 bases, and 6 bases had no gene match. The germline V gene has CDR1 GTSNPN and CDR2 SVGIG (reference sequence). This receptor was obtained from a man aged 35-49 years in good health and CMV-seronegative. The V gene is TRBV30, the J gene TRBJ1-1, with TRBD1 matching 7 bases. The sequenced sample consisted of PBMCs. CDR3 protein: CAWSRDSPNTEAFF. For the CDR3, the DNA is TGTGCCTGGAGCAGGGACAGTCCAAACACTGAAGCTTTCTTT.